The 7 T cell receptor beta chains below all came from one sample that was sequenced in a study of blood T cell repertoires in COVID-19. Produced via immunoSEQ multiplex PCR; TCRdb's table is partial and in-frame only. The sample shows around 60,000 clones, around 90% of them seen only once. The specimen sequenced was peripheral blood. The receptors originated from a man in his fifties with active COVID-19.

This chain uses TRBV19 with TRBJ1-4, with D perhaps TRBD1 (6 bases). Trimming took 4 bases from V and 1 from J, leaving 13 bases between them. CDR1 is LNHDA, CDR2 SQIVND, per germline (reference sequence). The CDR3 sequence is 16 residues long. This CDR3 is CASSTPGGITNEKLFF. The CDR3 DNA reads TGTGCCAGTAGTACCCCGGGGGGCATAACTAATGAAAAACTGTTTTTT.

The chain carries TRBV6-2 or TRBV6-3 and TRBJ2-5, with 10 positions matching TRBD2. V trimming: 5 bases; J trimming: 5 bases; junction bases outside the gene matches: 11. The CDR3 has 16 amino acids. Germline values: CDR1 MNHEY, CDR2 SVGEGT. CDR3 DNA sequence: TGTGCCAGCAGTCTACTAGCGGGACGGTCGGAGGAGACCCAGTACTTC. Translated: CASSLLAGRSEETQYF.

The chain employs TRBV4-1 and TRBJ2-2, with 7 bases lining up with TRBD1. Trimming cost V 4 bases and J 5 bases; bases outside gene matches: 13. Germline V CDR1 and CDR2: MGHRA, YSYEKL. This CDR3 region has 17 residues. CDR3 in DNA: TGCGCCAGCAGCCCAGGACAGGCCAAGCGGCTTACCGGGGAGCTGTTTTTT. As protein: CASSPGQAKRLTGELFF.

This clone turned up a few times. The rearrangement uses TRBV7-2 and TRBJ2-3, with D perhaps matching TRBD1 (6 bases). V was cut by 6 bases and J by 4 bases, with 11 bases left in between. The CDR3 is made up of 13 amino acids. Germline loops: CDR1 SGHTA, CDR2 FQGNSA. CDR3 sequence: CASSSTGSDTQYF. The CDR3 DNA reads TGTGCCAGCAGTTCCACAGGGTCAGATACGCAGTATTTT.

V gene TRBV19 combines with J gene TRBJ2-3; perhaps TRBD2 as D (6 bases). Between the trimmed V and J ends, which lost 6 bases and 2 bases, there was a span of 24 bases. The CDR3 sequence is 18 residues long. Germline V gene data show CDR1 as LNHDA and CDR2 as SQIVND (reference sequence). For the CDR3, the DNA is TGTGCCAGTAGCCTACACTCATCCGGGACTGGGTCCACAGATACGCAGTATTTT. Protein: CASSLHSSGTGSTDTQYF.

This rearrangement joins TRBV11-2 to TRBJ1-5; TRBD1 is a possible D gene (5 bases). Germline lookup yields CDR1 SGHAT and CDR2 FQNNGV. The CDR3 extends over 14 amino acids. V dropped 3 bases and J dropped 2 bases, with 8 bases sitting between them. The DNA for the CDR3 is TGTGCCAGCAGCTTGGGACTGGGCAATCAGCCCCAGCATTTT. Amino acids: CASSLGLGNQPQHF.

J is TRBJ1-1 and V is TRBV20-1; D perhaps matches TRBD1 (5 bases). Germline V gene data show CDR1 as DFQATT and CDR2 as SNEGSKA (reference sequence). Trimming pared 3 bases from V and 4 bases from J, leaving 6 bases between. This CDR3 is built from 11 residues. The DNA of the CDR3 is TGCAGTGCTAGGCAGGGCACTGAAGCTTTCTTT. It codes for CSARQGTEAFF.